Below are 29 T cell receptor beta chains sequenced from a single sample in a study of shared clonotypes between healthy human individuals. CD45RO-negative, CCR7-positively selected cells formed the naive CD8 fraction, excluding terminally differentiated effector memory CD45RA+ cells. Sequenced by immunoSEQ multiplex PCR; TCRdb stores in-frame clones only, minus some. Counted here are under 2,000,000 clones, roughly 95% occurring once; the ten biggest clones make up 1.2%. The sample consisted of naive CD8+ T cells sorted from blood. The origin of the receptors is a man in his late teens or twenties in good health.

This chain connects TRBV19 to TRBJ2-7; 9 nucleotides align to TRBD1. This CDR3 spans 13 amino acids. Unmatched junction bases numbered 5, after V lost 5 bases and J lost 6 bases. CDR1 is LNHDA and CDR2 is SQIVND in the germline V gene (reference sequence). The CDR3 spells CASSPGTGPEQYF. The CDR3 nucleotides are TGTGCCAGTAGTCCCGGGACAGGGCCCGAGCAGTACTTC.

Details on this clone: Other nucleotide sequences from this sample produce the same CDR3. The chain recombines TRBV4-1 with TRBJ2-7; possible D gene TRBD1, 7 bases. V lost 3 bases and J 0 bases, leaving 18 bases between the germline ends. The germline gives CDR1 MGHRA, CDR2 YSYEKL. CDR3 length equals 17 residues. In DNA, the CDR3 is TGCGCCAGCAGCCAGAAAGGGGGCGCCGGGAGCTCCTACGAGCAGTACTTC. The encoded protein is CASSQKGGAGSSYEQYF.

The rearrangement joins TRBV27 to TRBJ1-2; the match to TRBD1 covers 7 bases. The junction had 9 bases not matched to a gene; V was cut back by 2 bases and J by 0 bases. The CDR3 length is 17 residues. Germline V gene lookup returns CDR1 MNHEY and CDR2 SMNVEV (reference sequence). The CDR3 loop is CASSLRGGPAPNYGYTF. The CDR3 coding sequence is TGTGCCAGCAGTTTACGAGGGGGCCCTGCCCCTAACTATGGCTACACCTTC.

The chain uses TRBV5-4 and TRBJ2-7, with D perhaps matching TRBD1 or TRBD2 (5 bases each). Trimming pared 3 bases from V and 3 bases from J, leaving 16 bases between. The CDR3 has 15 amino acids. Germline CDR1 reads SGHNT; CDR2 reads YYREEE (reference sequence). CDR3 amino acids: CASSSWDDSGYEQYF. CDR3 sequence (DNA): TGTGCCAGCAGCTCCTGGGACGATTCGGGCTACGAGCAGTACTTC.

The chain joins TRBV2 to TRBJ2-7, with 8 bases matching TRBD1. The CDR3 has 14 residues. J lost 5 bases, V lost 7 bases, and 10 bases had no gene match. Germline CDR1 SNHLY, CDR2 FYNNEI. The CDR3 DNA is TGTGCCAGCATTGTCAGGACAGGGTTCCACGAGCAGTACTTC. Protein sequence: CASIVRTGFHEQYF.

The chain is built from TRBV19 and TRBJ1-5; 7 bases match TRBD1. J was trimmed by 6 bases and V by 4 bases; bases with no gene match: 9. The CDR3 is 15 residues long. Germline CDR1 LNHDA, CDR2 SQIVND (reference sequence). CDR3 DNA: TGTGCCAGTAGTAACAGGGGAGCCAAGGGTCAGCCCCAGCATTTT. The encoded protein is CASSNRGAKGQPQHF.

The chain employs TRBV7-9 and TRBJ2-1; 8 bases are shared with TRBD2. The length of the CDR3 is 12 residues. Unmatched junction bases numbered 9, after V lost 11 bases and J lost 9 bases. CDR1 is SEHNR, CDR2 FQNEAQ, per germline (reference sequence). CDR3 in DNA: TGTGCCTCCAGCGGGAGACGGGGTGAGCAGTTCTTC. It is translated as CASSGRRGEQFF. The entire variable domain, with the rest obtained from reference TRBV7-9 and TRBJ2-1, is as follows: DTGVSQNPRHKITKRGQNVTFRCDPISEHNRLYWYRQTLGQGPEFLTYFQNEAQLEKSRLLSDRFSAERPKGSFSTLEIQRTEQGDSAMYLCASSGRRGEQFFGPGTRLTVL.

V gene TRBV4-3 combines with J gene TRBJ1-1; D gene uncertain. The V and J ends lost 5 bases and 3 bases respectively, with 19 bases between them. This CDR3 spans 16 amino acids. The germline V gene encodes CDR1 LGHNA and CDR2 YSLEER. DNA for the CDR3: TGCGCCAGCAGCACCCAGTCGGGCTTAAGTGACACTGAAGCTTTCTTT. It is translated as CASSTQSGLSDTEAFF.

This clone was counted once. V gene TRBV11-2 combines with J gene TRBJ1-1; possible D gene TRBD1, 5 bases. Germline CDR1 and CDR2: SGHAT and FQNNGV. The CDR3 loop spans 14 amino acids. V shed 1 base and J shed 5 bases, with 11 bases lying between them. The chain's CDR3 is CASSLAGGGTEAFF. The CDR3 region has the DNA TGTGCCAGCAGCTTAGCCGGGGGAGGTACTGAAGCTTTCTTT.

V gene TRBV30 combines with J gene TRBJ2-3; D might be TRBD1 (6 bases). This CDR3 region has 16 residues. Germline V gene lookup returns CDR1 GTSNPN and CDR2 SVGIG (reference sequence). Between the trimmed V and J ends, which lost 0 bases and 4 bases, there was a span of 17 bases. In nucleotides, the CDR3 is TGTGCCTGGAGTGTAATGCACAGGGAATTGGCAGATACGCAGTATTTT. Its protein is CAWSVMHRELADTQYF.

The chain links TRBV18 to TRBJ2-7; D may be TRBD2 (6 bases). Germline V gene sequence: CDR1 KGHSH, CDR2 LQKENI. V lost 4 bases and J 5 bases, leaving 21 bases between the germline ends. This CDR3 is built from 16 residues. The CDR3 loop reads CASSLAGPTLGDEQYF. For the CDR3, the DNA is TGTGCCAGCTCACTCGCGGGGCCTACTCTAGGAGACGAGCAGTACTTC. Based on the CDR3 plus reference TRBV18 and TRBJ2-7, the full variable domain is NAGVMQNPRHLVRRRGQEARLRCSPMKGHSHVYWYRQLPEEGLKFMVYLQKENIIDESGMPKERFSAEFPKEGPSILRIQQVVRGDSAAYFCASSLAGPTLGDEQYFGPGTRLTVT.

V is TRBV27 and J is TRBJ1-3, with D tentatively TRBD1 (6 bases). Trimming cost V 8 bases and J 2 bases, with 28 bases left between them. CDR1 and CDR2 (germline): MNHEY, SMNVEV (reference sequence). The CDR3 has 19 residues. This chain's CDR3 is CASSYLNPGGGFAGNTIYF. In nucleotides, the CDR3 is TGTGCCAGCTCCTACCTTAACCCGGGGGGGGGCTTCGCTGGAAACACCATATATTTT.

The rearrangement links TRBV6-6 to TRBJ2-1; no firm D call. The germline V gene encodes CDR1 MNHNY and CDR2 SVGAGI (reference sequence). The CDR3 has 16 residues. V lost 3 bases and J 0 bases, leaving 12 bases between the germline ends. In DNA, the CDR3 is TGTGCCAGCAGTTATGGTCGGGCGAGCTCCTACAATGAGCAGTTCTTC. This gives the protein CASSYGRASSYNEQFF.

The V gene is TRBV2, the J gene TRBJ1-1; 8 nucleotides line up with TRBD1. Per the germline V gene, CDR1 is SNHLY and CDR2 is FYNNEI. The CDR3 has 16 amino acids. V was clipped by 6 bases and J by 1 base; unmatched bases: 10. As DNA, the CDR3 is TGTGCCAGCAGGACTTCGACAGGGGAAAGGAACACTGAAGCTTTCTTT. Its translation: CASRTSTGERNTEAFF.

To note about this clone: Other DNA sequences from this sample encode an identical CDR3 as well. V is TRBV6-1 and J is TRBJ1-1; D may be TRBD1 (6 bases). The germline gives CDR1 MNHNS, CDR2 SASEGT. This CDR3 contains 14 residues. Trimming removed 2 bases at V and 1 base at J, with 8 bases between. CDR3: CASSELGQNTEAFF. CDR3 DNA: TGTGCCAGCAGTGAATTGGGACAGAACACTGAAGCTTTCTTT.

This chain joins TRBV29-1 and TRBJ2-7; tentative D call: TRBD2 (5 bases). The CDR3 length is 12 residues. With 4 bases removed from V and 2 bases from J, the gap between germline ends came to 9 bases. Germline V CDR1 and CDR2: SQVTM, ANQGSEA. CDR3 protein: CSVVAPTYEQYF. CDR3 bases: TGCAGCGTTGTAGCGCCTACCTACGAGCAGTACTTC.

The chain recombines TRBV6-5 with TRBJ1-6, with TRBD1 identical over 8 bases. With V trimmed by 6 bases and J by 10 bases, 8 bases remained unmatched. Per the germline V gene, CDR1 is MNHEY and CDR2 is SVGAGI. The CDR3 sequence is 14 residues long. The CDR3: CASSPDRGRSPLHF. CDR3 coding DNA: TGTGCCAGCAGCCCCGACAGGGGTCGGTCACCCCTCCACTTT.

The chain carries TRBV9 and TRBJ2-5; TRBD1 is a possible D gene (6 bases). Germline assignment: CDR1 SGDLS and CDR2 YYNGEE. This CDR3 is 15 amino acids long. V lost 2 bases and J lost 5, with 16 bases in between. CDR3 loop: CASSVRDTDWETQYF. The CDR3 DNA is TGTGCCAGCAGCGTCCGGGACACTGATTGGGAGACCCAGTACTTC.

The count of this clone is one. The V and J genes are TRBV6-5 and TRBJ2-1; 11 bases are a match to TRBD2. This CDR3 region has 16 residues. Germline assignment: CDR1 MNHEY and CDR2 SVGAGI. The V segment lost 0 bases and the J segment 9 bases; nucleotides outside the gene matches: 7. Written as DNA, the CDR3 is TGTGCCAGCAGTTACTCGAAACTAGCGGGAGACGGTGAGCAGTTCTTC. Protein product: CASSYSKLAGDGEQFF.

The rearrangement links TRBV5-1 to TRBJ1-2; possible D gene TRBD1, 6 bases. Trimming left V 0 bases short and J 4 bases short, with 13 bases between. Germline loops: CDR1 SGHRS, CDR2 YFSETQ. The CDR3 runs 15 residues. In DNA, the CDR3 is TGCGCCAGCAGCTTGGATTGGGGGCTGAGCTATGGCTACACCTTC. Its translation: CASSLDWGLSYGYTF.

Points on this clone: Distinct nucleotide sequences in the sample also encode this CDR3. The chain carries TRBV2 and TRBJ2-1; D may be TRBD2 (5 bases). V lost 3 bases to trimming and J lost 4 bases, with 10 bases between them. Germline values: CDR1 SNHLY, CDR2 FYNNEI. This CDR3 region has 14 residues. The CDR3 loop reads CASSEGGGYNEQFF. The CDR3 coding sequence is TGTGCCAGCAGTGAGGGCGGAGGTTACAATGAGCAGTTCTTC.

The chain couples TRBV4-1 to TRBJ2-1, with 8 bases matching TRBD2. With V trimmed by 4 bases and J by 5 bases, 7 bases remained unmatched. The germline V gene encodes CDR1 MGHRA and CDR2 YSYEKL. This CDR3 has 15 residues. This CDR3 is CASSRFGGANNEQFF. For the CDR3, the DNA is TGCGCCAGCAGCCGGTTCGGGGGGGCCAACAATGAGCAGTTCTTC.

This chain links TRBV7-8 with TRBJ2-1; TRBD2 aligns across 10 bases. The CDR3 extends over 16 amino acids. CDR1 SGHVS and CDR2 FQNEAQ come from the germline V gene. Losses at the gene ends were 4 bases for V and 7 bases for J; bases not matched to a gene: 10. CDR3 sequence: CASSWGSAGGDNEQFF. CDR3 sequence (DNA): TGTGCCAGCAGCTGGGGATCAGCGGGAGGGGATAATGAGCAGTTCTTC.

The genes are TRBV19 and TRBJ2-7, with D unclear. The CDR3 runs 14 residues. V was trimmed by 3 bases and J by 2 bases, leaving 11 bases between them. Germline-derived CDR1 and CDR2 are LNHDA and SQIVND (reference sequence). The CDR3 reads CASSIRDGPYEQYF. CDR3 nucleotide sequence: TGTGCCAGTAGTATTCGAGACGGACCCTACGAGCAGTACTTC. Looking up the rest from reference TRBV19 and TRBJ2-7 gives the full variable domain: DGGITQSPKYLFRKEGQNVTLSCEQNLNHDAMYWYRQDPGQGLRLIYYSQIVNDFQKGDIAEGYSVSREKKESFPLTVTSAQKNPTAFYLCASSIRDGPYEQYFGPGTRLTVT.

With regard to this clone: Other nucleotide sequences in the sample specify the same CDR3. CDR3 nucleotide sequence: TGCAGCGTACAGGGGGCTTCTGGAAACACCATATATTTT. Translation gives CSVQGASGNTIYF. V and J are TRBV29-1 and TRBJ1-3, with 9 bases matching TRBD1. This CDR3 contains 13 residues. Per germline, CDR1 SQVTM and CDR2 ANQGSEA. The ends lost 6 bases at V and 1 base at J; junction bases unmatched: 1.

The rearrangement uses TRBV11-2 and TRBJ2-7; no definite D call. This CDR3 spans 13 amino acids. Trimming shortened V by 4 bases and J by 5 bases, and 12 bases separated the two germline ends. From germline, CDR1 is SGHAT and CDR2 FQNNGV. CDR3 in DNA: TGTGCCAGCAGCTCAGCAGGCGCGGACGAGCAGTACTTC. Translated: CASSSAGADEQYF.

V usage is TRBV10-3 and J usage is TRBJ2-1; 8 bases are a match to TRBD1. Germline V gene data show CDR1 as ENHRY and CDR2 as SYGVKD. The V and J ends lost 0 bases and 7 bases, in that order; junction bases with no gene match: 8. The CDR3 consists of 16 residues. The CDR3 sequence is CAISESGQAGTNEQFF. CDR3 DNA sequence: TGTGCCATCAGTGAGTCGGGACAGGCCGGGACGAATGAGCAGTTCTTC.

V gene TRBV27 combines with J gene TRBJ2-1; 7 positions agree with TRBD2. Per the germline V gene, CDR1 is MNHEY and CDR2 is SMNVEV (reference sequence). The length of the CDR3 is 15 residues. J was trimmed by 5 bases and V by 3 bases; bases with no gene match: 7. CDR3 region: CASSFTWGGDNEQFF. CDR3 sequence (DNA): TGTGCCAGCAGTTTTACGTGGGGGGGAGACAATGAGCAGTTCTTC.

The chain is built from TRBV9 and TRBJ1-2; possible D gene TRBD1, 6 bases. CDR3 length equals 15 residues. The germline CDR1 and CDR2 sequences are SGDLS and YYNGEE. Trimming left V 6 bases short and J 3 bases short, with 18 bases between. CDR3 nucleotide sequence: TGTGCCAGCAACGAGAACGACAGGCCCGACTATGGCTACACCTTC. As protein: CASNENDRPDYGYTF.